One and the same sample provided the 28 T cell receptor beta chains below, sequenced in a study of blood T cells in healthy people across ages. A second about 7 to 12 cycle PCR used barcoded and J-beta primers. TCRdb fed the 5' RACE reads into MiXCR, producing one record per CDR3 protein. In the table there are roughly 1,500,000 distinct CDR3 sequences, about 31% of which are singletons. Sequencing input: blood. These receptors came from a woman in her twenties or thirties in good health.

The V call is TRBV15, the J call TRBJ2-3; the match to TRBD2 covers 7 bases. Germline V CDR1 and CDR2: LNHNV, YYDKDF (reference sequence). The CDR3 loop spans 17 amino acids. V gave up 3 bases and J gave up 4 bases; unmatched junction bases: 13. DNA of the CDR3: TGTGCCACCAGCAGTCCCTCCTCGCGGGGGACCGCAGATACGCAGTATTTT. Translating it yields CATSSPSSRGTADTQYF.

In DNA form, the CDR3 reads TGCGCCAGCAGCCTCATTGGGGAGATTAACTATGGCTACACCTTC. Translated, it gives CASSLIGEINYGYTF. The chain combines TRBV4-1 with TRBJ1-2; D gene uncertain. V lost 4 bases and J 1 base, leaving 13 bases between the germline ends. From germline, CDR1 is MGHRA and CDR2 YSYEKL. CDR3 length: 15 amino acids.

V is TRBV7-9 and J is TRBJ1-5; D is unresolved. The V and J ends lost 1 base and 1 base respectively, with 11 bases between them. The CDR3 covers 16 residues. CDR1 and CDR2 (germline): SEHNR, FQNEAQ (reference sequence). The CDR3 nucleotides read TGTGCCAGCAGCTTAGGACCGTTAGAAAGCAATCAGCCCCAGCATTTT. Translated, it gives CASSLGPLESNQPQHF.

This clonotype was observed many times. Germline and junction disagree at one end, which may indicate a read error. This chain joins TRBV5-1 and TRBJ2-1; TRBD2 matches 13 bases. Germline-derived CDR1 and CDR2 are SGHRS and YFSETQ. The CDR3 loop spans 15 amino acids. The CDR3 nucleotides read TGTGCCAGCAGCTTACTAGCGGGAGGGCCAAATGAGCAGTTCTTC. Amino acid sequence: CASSLLAGGPNEQFF.

The chain has TRBV6-2 or TRBV6-3 and TRBJ1-4, with unresolved D. With 7 bases removed from V and 0 bases from J, the gap between germline ends came to 9 bases. This CDR3 is 14 amino acids long. Germline V CDR1 and CDR2: MNHEY, SVGEGT. The CDR3 DNA reads as TGTGCCAGCAAATCGGTGACAACTAATGAAAAACTGTTTTTT. Protein product: CASKSVTTNEKLFF.

CDR3 sequence reads: CASRNPGGSYNEQFF. The CDR3 region has the DNA TGTGCCAGCCGCAACCCCGGGGGTTCTTACAATGAGCAGTTCTTC. The chain recombines TRBV28 with TRBJ2-1; a possible D gene is TRBD2 (6 bases). The V and J ends lost 8 bases and 4 bases respectively, with 18 bases between them. The CDR3 is made up of 15 amino acids. Germline V gives CDR1 MDHEN, CDR2 SYDVKM.

This rearrangement joins TRBV7-4 to TRBJ2-1; D remains unclear. Trimming cost V 3 bases and J 7 bases, with 19 bases left between them. The germline gives CDR1 SGHVT, CDR2 SQSDAQ. The CDR3 totals 16 residues. Here the CDR3 reads CASSFARSVVMNEQFF. DNA of the CDR3: TGTGCCAGCAGCTTCGCTCGGTCTGTGGTCATGAATGAGCAGTTCTTC.

V is TRBV6-1 and J is TRBJ1-2, with a weak D call TRBD1 (5 bases). The V end lost 7 bases, the J end lost 8 bases, and 23 bases lay between the germline ends. The CDR3 is made up of 15 amino acids. Per the germline V gene, CDR1 is MNHNS and CDR2 is SASEGT. CDR3 sequence: CASKPNGTPNGGYTF. CDR3 nucleotide sequence: TGTGCCAGCAAACCCAACGGGACTCCAAACGGGGGCTACACCTTC.

This clonotype has only one observation. V is TRBV5-6 and J is TRBJ1-1; possible D gene TRBD1, 5 bases. The CDR3 extends over 14 amino acids. Between the trimmed V and J ends, which lost 4 bases and 1 base, there was a span of 11 bases. The germline CDR1 and CDR2 sequences are SGHDT and YYEEEE. CDR3 residues: CASSRGATNTEAFF. Written as DNA, the CDR3 is TGTGCCAGCAGCAGAGGGGCGACGAACACTGAAGCTTTCTTT.

The chain carries TRBV6-5 and TRBJ2-1; D could derive from TRBD1 or TRBD2 (6 bases each). The V end lost 2 bases, the J end lost 6 bases, and 11 bases lay between the germline ends. The CDR3 length is 14 residues. Germline values: CDR1 MNHEY, CDR2 SVGAGI. The CDR3 sequence is CASSYAEGVNEQFF. The CDR3 bases are TGTGCCAGCAGTTACGCGGAGGGGGTCAATGAGCAGTTCTTC.

The chain combines TRBV7-8 with TRBJ2-3; TRBD2 is a possible D gene (5 bases). Deletions cut 4 bases from V and 6 bases from J, with 11 bases between. The germline V gene has CDR1 SGHVS and CDR2 FQNEAQ. There are 13 residues in the CDR3. The CDR3 DNA reads TGTGCCAGCAGCTCGAGGGTATCGGATACGCAGTATTTT. It translates to CASSSRVSDTQYF.

The chain employs TRBV7-3 and TRBJ2-5, with TRBD1 matching 8 bases. The V and J ends lost 11 bases and 5 bases, in that order; junction bases with no gene match: 13. Per the germline V gene, CDR1 is SGHTA and CDR2 is FQGTGA. The CDR3 consists of 14 residues. The CDR3 here is CAGQDRADFETQYF. The CDR3 DNA reads TGTGCCGGACAGGACAGGGCTGATTTTGAGACCCAGTACTTC. Using reference TRBV7-3 and TRBJ2-5 for the parts outside the CDR3, the full variable domain is GAGVSQTPSNKVTEKGKYVELRCDPISGHTALYWYRQSLGQGPEFLIYFQGTGAADDSGLPNDRFFAVRPEGSVSTLKIQRTERGDSAVYLCAGQDRADFETQYFGPGTRLLVL.

The rearrangement links TRBV19 to TRBJ2-7, with D perhaps TRBD1 or TRBD2 (5 bases each). With 4 bases removed from V and 1 base from J, the gap between germline ends came to 11 bases. In germline, CDR1 is LNHDA, CDR2 SQIVND (reference sequence). This CDR3 has 14 amino acids. This chain's CDR3 is CASSRQGESYEQYF. CDR3 nucleotides: TGTGCCAGTAGTAGGCAGGGAGAGTCCTACGAGCAGTACTTC.

In its sample, this clonotype was seen a few times. The chain carries TRBV20-1 and TRBJ1-2; TRBD1 agrees at 8 bases. The germline gives CDR1 DFQATT, CDR2 SNEGSKA (reference sequence). Unmatched junction bases numbered 12, after V lost 4 bases and J lost 8 bases. CDR3 length equals 14 residues. Written as DNA, the CDR3 is TGCAGTGCTATCGACCGGCGCAGGGGGCAAGGCTACACCTTC. Translating it yields CSAIDRRRGQGYTF.

V usage is TRBV3-1 and J usage is TRBJ2-5, with 11 bases lining up with TRBD2. The CDR3 covers 16 residues. V was pared by 4 bases and J by 5 bases, with 9 bases of the junction left unmatched. Germline values: CDR1 LGHDT, CDR2 YNNKEL (reference sequence). CDR3 in DNA: TGTGCCAGCAGCCCTGAAGGGACTAGCGGATGGGAGACCCAGTACTTC. Amino acid sequence: CASSPEGTSGWETQYF.

This clonotype was counted a few times. The chain joins TRBV9 to TRBJ2-1; 14 bases agree with TRBD2. The CDR3 spans 22 residues. V shed 0 bases and J 3 bases; nucleotides not matched to a gene: 17. Germline V lookup: CDR1 SGDLS, CDR2 YYNGEE. CDR3: CASSVALSSGTSGGTFYNEQFF. The CDR3 coding sequence is TGTGCCAGCAGCGTAGCTTTATCCAGTGGGACTAGCGGGGGTACATTCTACAATGAGCAGTTCTTC.

Turning to this clonotype: Sequence at one end of the junction differs from germline and may be a read error. The genes are TRBV3-1 and TRBJ2-6; a possible D gene is TRBD1 (5 bases). Germline V gives CDR1 LGHDT, CDR2 YNNKEL (reference sequence). This CDR3 has 16 amino acids. The CDR3 region is CASSQGWRAGANVRTF. CDR3 nucleotide sequence: TGTGCCAGCAGCCAAGGTTGGAGAGCTGGGGCCAACGTCCGGACTTTC.

The chain is built from TRBV7-3 and TRBJ1-2, with D possibly being TRBD1 (6 bases). The CDR3 is made up of 13 amino acids. The germline V gene encodes CDR1 SGHTA and CDR2 FQGTGA. Trimming took 2 bases from V and 6 from J, leaving 10 bases between them. CDR3 region: CASSLFTGHGYTF. The DNA of the CDR3 is TGTGCCAGCAGCTTATTCACAGGGCATGGCTACACCTTC.

The table lists this clonotype with a count of one. This rearrangement joins TRBV12-3 or TRBV12-4 to TRBJ2-5; D may be TRBD2 (5 bases). The CDR3 is 14 amino acids. Trimming removed 3 bases from V and 11 bases from J, with 19 bases in between. This CDR3 reads CASSFRIPGDEQYF. Written as DNA, the CDR3 is TGTGCCAGCAGTTTTCGTATCCCCGGGGATGAGCAGTACTTC.

This clonotype was found many times. The chain joins TRBV29-1 to TRBJ2-3; 9 bases match TRBD2. Germline V CDR1 and CDR2: SQVTM, ANQGSEA. V gave up 7 bases and J gave up 1 base; unmatched junction bases: 6. This CDR3 is 14 amino acids long. In nucleotides, the CDR3 is TGCAGCGCTGTACTAGCGGGCGGCACAGATACGCAGTATTTT. Translated: CSAVLAGGTDTQYF.

About this clonotype itself: A read error may produce the germline difference seen at one junction end. The chain carries TRBV5-6 and TRBJ1-1; D unresolved. Germline assignment: CDR1 SGHDT and CDR2 YYEEEE. The CDR3 is 14 residues long. Written as DNA, the CDR3 is TGTGCCAGCAGCCCCCTAACATCGAACGCTGAAGCTTTCTTT. Translated: CASSPLTSNAEAFF.

The genes are TRBV10-1 and TRBJ2-3; TRBD2 matches 8 bases. CDR3 length: 16 residues. Germline V gives CDR1 WNHNN, CDR2 SYGVQD (reference sequence). Trimming at V came to 3 bases and at J to 2 bases, leaving 7 bases not matched to a gene. CDR3: CASSDRAAGDTDTQYF. CDR3 DNA sequence: TGCGCCAGCAGTGATCGGGCAGCGGGGGACACAGATACGCAGTATTTT.

The chain is built from TRBV11-2 and TRBJ2-5; TRBD1 matches 9 bases. The J call may be wrong; the DNA end is better matched by TRBJ2-7. This CDR3 region has 16 residues. CDR1 is SGHAT and CDR2 is FQNNGV in the germline V gene. CDR3 amino acids: CASSDTGQGPPDEQYF. The DNA for the CDR3 is TGTGCCAGCAGCGATACGGGACAGGGACCCCCTGACGAGCAGTACTTC.

This clonotype was counted only a few times. The chain joins TRBV20-1 to TRBJ1-2; 7 bases match TRBD1. CDR1 and CDR2 (germline): DFQATT, SNEGSKA (reference sequence). The CDR3 contains 12 residues. V lost 6 bases, J lost 4 bases, and 5 bases stayed unmatched. The CDR3 nucleotides read TGCAGTGCGTTACAGGGGTCCTATGGCTACACCTTC. It codes for CSALQGSYGYTF.

In its sample, this clonotype was seen a few times. The chain joins TRBV7-3 to TRBJ1-1; D not certain. Trimming stripped 5 bases from V and 1 base from J, with 11 bases between. From germline, CDR1 is SGHTA and CDR2 FQGTGA. This CDR3 is built from 14 residues. The CDR3 nucleotides are TGTGCCAGCAGCCCCGACCCCTCGAACACTGAAGCTTTCTTT. Its translation is CASSPDPSNTEAFF.

This clonotype was counted many times. The chain couples TRBV7-9 to TRBJ2-1; D ambiguous. CDR1 and CDR2 (germline): SEHNR, FQNEAQ (reference sequence). V lost 7 bases to trimming and J lost 4 bases, with 14 bases between them. The CDR3 loop spans 14 amino acids. The CDR3 DNA sequence: TGTGCCAGCAATCTTGTCTCGGTTTACAATGAGCAGTTCTTC. This translates into CASNLVSVYNEQFF. Complete variable domain (other parts from reference TRBV7-9 and TRBJ2-1): DTGVSQNPRHKITKRGQNVTFRCDPISEHNRLYWYRQTLGQGPEFLTYFQNEAQLEKSRLLSDRFSAERPKGSFSTLEIQRTEQGDSAMYLCASNLVSVYNEQFFGPGTRLTVL.

The V call is TRBV2, the J call TRBJ1-1; the match to TRBD1 covers 9 bases. The CDR3 runs 15 residues. The V segment lost 1 base and the J segment 5 bases; nucleotides outside the gene matches: 5. Germline V lookup: CDR1 SNHLY, CDR2 FYNNEI. The CDR3 DNA follows: TGTGCCAGCAGTGAAGACAGGGGGCGAGGGACTGAAGCTTTCTTT. Translating gives CASSEDRGRGTEAFF. Full variable domain (outside the CDR3, taken from reference TRBV2 and TRBJ1-1): EPEVTQTPSHQVTQMGQEVILRCVPISNHLYFYWYRQILGQKVEFLVSFYNNEISEKSEIFDDQFSVERPDGSNFTLKIRSTKLEDSAMYFCASSEDRGRGTEAFFGQGTRLTVV.

For this clonotype: One end of the junction is discordant with germline, which a read error may explain. This chain connects TRBV4-1 to TRBJ2-5; 9 nucleotides agree with TRBD2. The CDR3 has 17 residues. Germline lookup yields CDR1 MGHRA and CDR2 YSYEKL. In DNA, the CDR3 is TGCGCTAGCAGCCAAGTTAGGCTAGCGGGGTTTCAAGAGACCCAGTACTTC. It encodes CASSQVRLAGFQETQYF.